The clone carrying this T cell receptor (beta chain) was seen repeatedly, ten times or more. The data stem from a study of T cells in Graves' hyperthyroidism and ophthalmopathy. Amplified regions were TCR beta CDR3 sequences from RNA transcripts. The TCR CDR3 was amplified in a first-round RT-PCR using the HTBI primer set. TCRdb reprocessed the multiplex PCR reads via MiXCR and lists one record per CDR3 protein. There are hundreds of thousands of distinct CDR3 sequences in the sample; around 15% occur only once, and roughly 10% lies in the top ten. Germline V gene data show CDR1 as MNHNS and CDR2 as SASEGT. Trimming shortened V by 5 bases and J by 9 bases, and 20 bases separated the two germline ends. The CDR3 spans 15 residues.

The specimen was blood. This rearrangement joins TRBV6-1 to TRBJ1-5; TRBD1 is a possible D gene (5 bases). The TCR was taken from a woman aged 18-29 years with Graves' hyperthyroidism. DNA for the CDR3: TGTGCCAGCAGTTCCTGGGGACCCTTCGAGCCGCCCCAGCATTTT. Translated, it gives CASSSWGPFEPPQHF.